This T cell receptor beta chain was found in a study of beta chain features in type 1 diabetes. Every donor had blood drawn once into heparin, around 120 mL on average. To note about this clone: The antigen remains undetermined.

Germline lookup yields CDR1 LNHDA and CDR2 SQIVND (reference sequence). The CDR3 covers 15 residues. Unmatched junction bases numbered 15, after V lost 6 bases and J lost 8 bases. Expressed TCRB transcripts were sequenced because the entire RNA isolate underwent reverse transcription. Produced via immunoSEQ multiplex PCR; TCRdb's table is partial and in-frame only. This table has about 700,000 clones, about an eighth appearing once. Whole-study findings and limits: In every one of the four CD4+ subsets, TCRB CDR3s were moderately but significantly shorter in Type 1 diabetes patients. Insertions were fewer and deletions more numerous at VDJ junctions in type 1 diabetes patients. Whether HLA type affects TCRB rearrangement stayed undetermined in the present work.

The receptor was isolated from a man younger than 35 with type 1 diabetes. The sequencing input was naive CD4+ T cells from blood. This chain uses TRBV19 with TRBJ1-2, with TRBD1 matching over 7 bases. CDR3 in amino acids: CASSPLAGGSSGYTF. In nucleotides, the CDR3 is TGTGCCAGTAGCCCGTTGGCAGGGGGATCCAGCGGCTACACCTTC.